This TCR beta chain was sequenced in a study of monozygotic twins with cystic fibrosis. General observations from the study: Co-twins had the most similar V usage for 13 of 16 pairs, J for 8. Nucleotide-identical clonotype sharing was significantly higher within monozygotic CF twin pairs than between unrelated CF individuals.

To note about this clone: Its antigen is not identified.

The CDR3 has 14 amino acids. Trimming stripped 0 bases from V and 2 bases from J, with 7 bases between. The germline CDR1 and CDR2 sequences are SGHVS and FQNEAQ. The table came from immunoSEQ multiplex PCR; TCRdb's copy has only in-frame clones and leaves some out. The sample lists 8,000 to 10,000 clones, 98% to 99% occurring once. This receptor was identified in a girl aged 2 to 9 with cystic fibrosis. The sequencing input was blood. The V call is TRBV7-8, the J call TRBJ1-1; weak D call: TRBD1 (6 bases). The CDR3 sequence is CASSLAGGNTEAFF. The DNA for the CDR3 is TGTGCCAGCAGCTTAGCTGGGGGCAACACTGAAGCTTTCTTT.